The subject of this entry is one TCR beta chain. Authors' methods: For nucleated cells, counts were estimated from reference gene primer amplification. Sequencing used immunoSEQ multiplex PCR; TCRdb keeps in-frame clones, though not all of them. Clone size and V and J calls were adopted from that table, with D and trimming inferred from the DNA. There are over 200,000 clones in the sample; about four fifths occur only once, and around 8.9% lies in the top ten. Each participant's cohort was designated according to participant-reported clinical history. The record originates from a study of blood T cell repertoires in COVID-19. Study overall: The samples span acute and convalescent COVID-19 from the United States, Italy and Spain. Nucleic acid was either cDNA or gDNA, and it came from T cells, B-cell-depleted T cells, or PBMCs.

This CDR3 has 16 amino acids. The germline V and J ends were trimmed by 2 bases and 0 bases, with 9 bases remaining between them. CDR1 is SGHNT and CDR2 is YYREEE in the germline V gene (reference sequence). V usage is TRBV5-4 and J usage is TRBJ1-6; tentatively, D is TRBD1 (5 bases). What was sequenced was PBMCs or T cells enriched from blood (not recorded which). This clonotype originated in a woman between 50 and 59 years old with acute COVID-19. CDR3 sequence reads: CASSLLDSSYNSPLHF. DNA for the CDR3: TGTGCCAGCAGCTTATTAGACAGCTCCTATAATTCACCCCTCCACTTT.